This T cell receptor (beta chain) was sequenced during a study of glioma-infiltrating T cells after dendritic cell vaccination (dated by TCRdb to about 2016). Broadly, across the study: Of the roughly 15 glioblastoma patients in the cohort, all drawn from Phase I and II dendritic cell vaccination trials, 9 were newly diagnosed and 6 had recurrent disease. Patients received autologous tumor lysate-pulsed dendritic cell vaccination between about 2003 and 2013. Survival after dendritic cell vaccination was correlated with TCR sequencing metrics such as TIL content and the overlap between tumor and blood repertoires. In glioblastoma patients vaccinated with dendritic cells, deep sequencing of TCR beta CDR3 regions served to measure tumor-infiltrating lymphocyte content and to compare repertoires between tumor and blood. The vaccine consisted of monocyte-derived dendritic cells cultured approximately 7 days with IL-4 and GM-CSF, then pulsed overnight with autologous tumor lysate. Each patient got three intradermal injections of the dendritic cell vaccine, spaced at biweekly intervals, in the arm below the axilla. Study-wide findings and limitations: The three-group TCR overlap response model was described as speculative and requiring prospective validation. The cohort was small and heterogeneous, and full blood and tumor sets were available for few patients, with initial-recurrent tumor pairs available for even fewer patients. Higher estimated pretreatment TIL content predicted longer time to progression and overall survival after dendritic cell vaccination. No direct relationship between TCR clonality and survival was found, suggesting that a diverse polyclonal response may matter.

Patients were selected on the basis of adequate residual fresh-frozen tumor tissue and more than two years of available survival data. An isocitrate dehydrogenase mutation was not carried by any of the glioblastoma patients, although molecular status was otherwise variable. PBMC were collected before vaccination, two weeks after the third vaccination, and at tumor progression if progression occurred. Genomic DNA was extracted with the Qiagen DNeasy Blood extraction Kit. From V the trimming removes 8 bases and from J it removes 2 bases, while the gene matches leave 10 bases of the junction unaccounted for. Spanning cysteine to phenylalanine, the CDR3 consists of 16 amino acids. The DNA shown is the 48-base CDR3, in frame from base 1. The germline V gene gives CDR1 as SGHAT and CDR2 as FQNNGV. Using the immunoSEQ assay, TCRB CDR3 regions were amplified from roughly 1.9 micrograms of genomic DNA, or from all available DNA when less than that was on hand. The multiplex PCR employed 60 forward primers targeting TCR V beta segments and 13 reverse primers targeting J beta segments. To estimate the number of reads per starting template, synthetic control templates were added to each sample at limiting dilution. The Illumina HiSeq System generated sequencing reads of 87 bp. The authors' analysis ran thus. PCR and sequencing errors were removed by a nearest neighbor algorithm that merged closely related sequences. TCR overlap was measured as the percentage of unique tumor TCR beta sequences that were also present in the peripheral blood of the same patient. Sourced from immuneACCESS, this table was stored by TCRdb with only in-frame sequences that have V and J called. A share of the clones is absent; for the studies checked, an unresolved V gene accounts for under half, and the remainder has no known explanation. V and J calls and clone size are those listed in that table; D and trimming were worked out from the DNA. The sample table holds roughly 96,000 clones, of which roughly 83% were seen once. Jointly, the top ten make up around 5.4% of the sample.

This clone has more than one count but fewer than ten. The target of this receptor is not known. Base qualities are not recorded, but no much larger clone differs from it by a single base. The sequencing used blood, collected before dendritic cell vaccination. The sequence was collected from a human donor with glioblastoma. The chain was built from TRBV11-2 and TRBJ1-4; 8 bases in the junction line up with TRBD1. The CDR3 sequence is CASARWTGSTNEKLFF. In nucleotides, the sequence is TGTGCCAGCGCCCGGTGGACAGGGTCGACTAATGAAAAACTGTTTTTT.